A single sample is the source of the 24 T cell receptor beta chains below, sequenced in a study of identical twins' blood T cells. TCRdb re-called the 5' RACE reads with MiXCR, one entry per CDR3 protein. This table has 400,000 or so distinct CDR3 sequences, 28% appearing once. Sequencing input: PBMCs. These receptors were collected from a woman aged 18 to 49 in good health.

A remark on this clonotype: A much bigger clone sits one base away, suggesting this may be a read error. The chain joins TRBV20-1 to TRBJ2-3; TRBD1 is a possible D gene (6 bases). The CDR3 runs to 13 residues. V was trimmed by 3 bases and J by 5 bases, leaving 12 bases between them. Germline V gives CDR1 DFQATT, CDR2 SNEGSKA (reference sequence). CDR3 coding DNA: TGCAGTGCTAGTCAAGGGGGAGTAGATACGCAGTATTTT. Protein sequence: CSASQGGVDTQYF.

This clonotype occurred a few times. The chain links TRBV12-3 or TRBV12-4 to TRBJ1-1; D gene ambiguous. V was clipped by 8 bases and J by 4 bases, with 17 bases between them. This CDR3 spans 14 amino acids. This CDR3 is CASCIDPLGTEAFF. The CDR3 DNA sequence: TGTGCCAGCTGCATAGACCCCTTGGGCACTGAAGCTTTCTTT.

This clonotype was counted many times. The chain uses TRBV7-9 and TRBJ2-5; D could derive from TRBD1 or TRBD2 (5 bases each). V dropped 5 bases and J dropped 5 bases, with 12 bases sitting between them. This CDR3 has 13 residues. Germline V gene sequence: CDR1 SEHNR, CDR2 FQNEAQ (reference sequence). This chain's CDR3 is CASSPRDAETQYF. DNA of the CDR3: TGTGCCAGCAGCCCCCGGGACGCGGAGACCCAGTACTTC.

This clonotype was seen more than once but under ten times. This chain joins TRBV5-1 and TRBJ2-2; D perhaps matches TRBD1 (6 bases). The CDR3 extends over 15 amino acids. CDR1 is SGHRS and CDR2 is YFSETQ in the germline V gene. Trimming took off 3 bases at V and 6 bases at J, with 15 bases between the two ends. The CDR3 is CASSSGRGAAGELFF. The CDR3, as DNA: TGCGCCAGCAGCTCGGGCAGGGGTGCGGCCGGGGAGCTGTTTTTT.

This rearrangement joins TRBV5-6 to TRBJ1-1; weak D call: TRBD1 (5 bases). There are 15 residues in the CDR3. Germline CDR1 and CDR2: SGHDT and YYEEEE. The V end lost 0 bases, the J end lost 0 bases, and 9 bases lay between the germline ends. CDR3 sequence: CASSLGGTMNTEAFF. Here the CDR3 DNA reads TGTGCCAGCAGCTTGGGAGGGACCATGAACACTGAAGCTTTCTTT.

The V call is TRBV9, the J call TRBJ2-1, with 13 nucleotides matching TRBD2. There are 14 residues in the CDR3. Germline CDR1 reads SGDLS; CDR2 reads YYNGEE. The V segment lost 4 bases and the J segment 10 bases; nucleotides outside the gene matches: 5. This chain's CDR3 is CASSNGLAGVEQFF. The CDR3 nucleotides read TGTGCCAGCAGCAACGGACTAGCGGGAGTGGAGCAGTTCTTC. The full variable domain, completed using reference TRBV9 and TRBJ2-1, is DSGVTQTPKHLITATGQRVTLRCSPRSGDLSVYWYQQSLDQGLQFLIQYYNGEERAKGNILERFSAQQFPDLHSELNLSSLELGDSALYFCASSNGLAGVEQFFGPGTRLTVL.

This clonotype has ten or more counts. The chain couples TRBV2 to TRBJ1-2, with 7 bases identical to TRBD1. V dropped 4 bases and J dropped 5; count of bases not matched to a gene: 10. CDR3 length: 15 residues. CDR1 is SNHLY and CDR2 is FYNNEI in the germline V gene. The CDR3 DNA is TGTGCCAGCAGTGCTACGACAGGGTTGCAGTATGGCTACACCTTC. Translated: CASSATTGLQYGYTF.

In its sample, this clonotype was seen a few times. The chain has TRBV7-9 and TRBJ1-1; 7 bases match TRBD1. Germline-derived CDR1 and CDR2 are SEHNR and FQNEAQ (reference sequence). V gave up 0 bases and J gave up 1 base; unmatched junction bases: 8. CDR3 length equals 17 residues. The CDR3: CASSLAIGGQSNTEAFF. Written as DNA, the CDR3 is TGTGCCAGCAGCTTAGCAATCGGGGGACAGTCGAACACTGAAGCTTTCTTT.

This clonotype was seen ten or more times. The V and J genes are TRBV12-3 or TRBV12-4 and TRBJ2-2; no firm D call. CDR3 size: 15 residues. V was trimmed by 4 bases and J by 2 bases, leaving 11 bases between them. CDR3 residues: CASSSRTPNTGELFF. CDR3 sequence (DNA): TGTGCCAGCAGTTCCCGAACACCTAACACCGGGGAGCTGTTTTTT.

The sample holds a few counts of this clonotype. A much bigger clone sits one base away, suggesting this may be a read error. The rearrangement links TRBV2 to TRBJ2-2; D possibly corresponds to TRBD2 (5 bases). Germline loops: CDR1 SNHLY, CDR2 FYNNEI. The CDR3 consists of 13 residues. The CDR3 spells CASSALGIGERFF. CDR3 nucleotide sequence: TGTGCCAGCAGTGCCTTAGGAATCGGGGAGCGGTTTTTT.

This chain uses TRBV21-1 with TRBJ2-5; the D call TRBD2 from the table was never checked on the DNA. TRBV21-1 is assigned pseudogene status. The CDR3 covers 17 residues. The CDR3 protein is CASSKTGAGGHEKTQYF. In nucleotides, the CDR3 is TGTGCCAGCAGCAAAACAGGAGCGGGAGGGCATGAAAAGACCCAGTACTTC.

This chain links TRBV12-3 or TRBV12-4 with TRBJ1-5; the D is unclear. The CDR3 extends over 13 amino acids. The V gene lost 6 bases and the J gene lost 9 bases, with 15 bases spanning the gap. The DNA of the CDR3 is TGTGCCAGCAGGGCAGGCTCCGATCGGCCCCAGCATTTT. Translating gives CASRAGSDRPQHF.

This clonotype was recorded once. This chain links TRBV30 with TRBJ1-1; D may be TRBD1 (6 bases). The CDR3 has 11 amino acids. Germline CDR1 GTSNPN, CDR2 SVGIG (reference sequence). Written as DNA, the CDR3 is TGTGCGAGGACAGAGAACACTGAAGCTTTCTTT. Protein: CARTENTEAFF.

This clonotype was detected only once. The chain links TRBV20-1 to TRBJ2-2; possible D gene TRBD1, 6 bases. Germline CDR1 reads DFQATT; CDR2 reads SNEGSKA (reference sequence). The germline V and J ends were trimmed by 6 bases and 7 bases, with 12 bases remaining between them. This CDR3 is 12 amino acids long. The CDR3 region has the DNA TGCAGTGCCACCAGGGGTGGCGGGGAGCTGTTTTTT. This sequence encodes CSATRGGGELFF.

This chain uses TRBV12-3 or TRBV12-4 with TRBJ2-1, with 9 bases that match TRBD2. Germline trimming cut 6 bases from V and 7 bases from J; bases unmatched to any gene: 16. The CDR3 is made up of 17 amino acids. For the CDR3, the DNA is TGTGCCAGCAGCAGTATACAGATTAGCGGGAGTGAAAATGAGCAGTTCTTC. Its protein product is CASSSIQISGSENEQFF.

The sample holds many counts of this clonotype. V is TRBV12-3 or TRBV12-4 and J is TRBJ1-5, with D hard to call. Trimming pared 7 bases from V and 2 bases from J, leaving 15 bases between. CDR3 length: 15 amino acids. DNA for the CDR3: TGTGCCAGCACCCCGGGTACCAAGGGCAATCAGCCCCAGCATTTT. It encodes CASTPGTKGNQPQHF.

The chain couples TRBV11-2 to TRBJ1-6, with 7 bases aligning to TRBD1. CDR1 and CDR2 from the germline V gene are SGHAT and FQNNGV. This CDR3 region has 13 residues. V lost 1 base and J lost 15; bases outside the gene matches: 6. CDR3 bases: TGTGCCAGCAGCTTAGGGACAGGAAATCTCCTCCACTTT. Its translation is CASSLGTGNLLHF.

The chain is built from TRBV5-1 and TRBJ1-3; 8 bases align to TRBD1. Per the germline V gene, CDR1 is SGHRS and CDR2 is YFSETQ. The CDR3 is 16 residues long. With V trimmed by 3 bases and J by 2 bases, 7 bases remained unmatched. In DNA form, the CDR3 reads TGCGCCAGCAGCTACTCCTTACAGGGGGCTGGAAACACCATATATTTT. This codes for CASSYSLQGAGNTIYF.

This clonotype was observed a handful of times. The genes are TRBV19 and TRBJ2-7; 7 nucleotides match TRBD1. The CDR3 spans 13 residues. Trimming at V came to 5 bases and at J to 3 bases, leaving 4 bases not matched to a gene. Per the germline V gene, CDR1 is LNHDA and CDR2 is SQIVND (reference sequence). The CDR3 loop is CASSHRGVYEQYF. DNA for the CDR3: TGTGCCAGTAGTCACAGGGGCGTCTACGAGCAGTACTTC.

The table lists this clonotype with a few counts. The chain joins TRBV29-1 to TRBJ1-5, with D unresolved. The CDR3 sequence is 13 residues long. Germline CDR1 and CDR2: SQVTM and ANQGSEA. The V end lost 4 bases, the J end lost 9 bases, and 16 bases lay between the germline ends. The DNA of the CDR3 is TGCAGCGTTGGGTGGGGAGCAGAGCGGCCCCAGCATTTT. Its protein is CSVGWGAERPQHF.

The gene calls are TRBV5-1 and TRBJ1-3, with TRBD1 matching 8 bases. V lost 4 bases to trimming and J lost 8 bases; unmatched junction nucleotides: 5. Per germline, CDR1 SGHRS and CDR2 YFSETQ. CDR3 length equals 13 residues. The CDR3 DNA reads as TGCGCCAGCAGCCCAGGGGGCTTGGACACCATATATTTT. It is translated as CASSPGGLDTIYF.

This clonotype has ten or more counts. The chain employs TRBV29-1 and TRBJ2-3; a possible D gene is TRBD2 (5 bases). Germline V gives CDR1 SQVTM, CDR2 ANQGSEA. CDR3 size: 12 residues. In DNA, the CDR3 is TGCAGTGGACTGGCTGGCACAGATACGCAGTATTTT. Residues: CSGLAGTDTQYF.

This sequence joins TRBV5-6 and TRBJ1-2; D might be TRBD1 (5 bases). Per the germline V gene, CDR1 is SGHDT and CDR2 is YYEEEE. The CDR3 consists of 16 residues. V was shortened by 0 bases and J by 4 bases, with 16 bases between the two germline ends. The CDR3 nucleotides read TGTGCCAGCAGCTTGGTTGGGACCGCGCTGATCTATGGCTACACCTTC. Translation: CASSLVGTALIYGYTF.

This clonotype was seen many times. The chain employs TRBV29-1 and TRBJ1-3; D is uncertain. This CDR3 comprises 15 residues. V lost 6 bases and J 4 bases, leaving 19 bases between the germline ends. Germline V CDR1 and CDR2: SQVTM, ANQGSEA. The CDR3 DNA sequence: TGCAGCGTGCGCCCTGGGTCAGCTGGAGGAAACACCATATATTTT. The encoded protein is CSVRPGSAGGNTIYF. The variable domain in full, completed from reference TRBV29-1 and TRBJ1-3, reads SAVISQKPSRDICQRGTSLTIQCQVDSQVTMMFWYRQQPGQSLTLIATANQGSEATYESGFVIDKFPISRPNLTFSTLTVSNMSPEDSSIYLCSVRPGSAGGNTIYFGEGSWLTVV.